The 9 T cell receptor beta chains in this list originate from one sample, sequenced in a study of regulatory T cells in long-lasting Graves disease. Building the TCR beta libraries relied on iRepertoire HTBI primers, and CDR3 regions underwent Arm-PCR. Using its own MiXCR run on the multiplex PCR reads, TCRdb lists one record per CDR3 protein. The top ten hold approximately 13% of the sample, which has 240,000 or so distinct CDR3 sequences, around 21% seen once. Time point of the sample: newly diagnosed GD, antithyroid drugs for less than 3 months. PBMC RNA was the source of the TCR library. The specimen was peripheral blood mononuclear cells (PBMCs), collected at new diagnosis, from a patient treated with antithyroid drugs. These receptors were taken from a female donor with Graves disease.

A remark on this clonotype: Being one base from a much bigger clone, this may be a read error. The rearrangement uses TRBV6-1 and TRBJ2-7, with 7 nucleotides matching TRBD2. The junction had 5 bases not matched to a gene; V was cut back by 6 bases and J by 0 bases. CDR3 length: 14 amino acids. Germline V lookup: CDR1 MNHNS, CDR2 SASEGT. The CDR3 nucleotides are TGTGCCAGCAGCATTAGCGGGTTCTCCTACGAGCAGTACTTC. This translates into CASSISGFSYEQYF.

This chain uses TRBV5-8 with TRBJ2-1; no clear D. Germline V lookup: CDR1 SGHTS, CDR2 YDEGEE. The ends were cut back, 3 bases at V and 8 bases at J, with 18 bases in the middle. The CDR3 has 15 amino acids. The DNA for the CDR3 is TGTGCCAGCAGCTGGCTAAAGATCCAATCACATGAGCAGTTCTTC. It specifies CASSWLKIQSHEQFF.

This clonotype has a count of ten or more. The CDR3 loop is CSAEPGTGGPDTQYF. The CDR3 DNA is TGCAGTGCCGAGCCCGGGACAGGGGGACCAGATACGCAGTATTTT. The J gene is TRBJ2-3, the V gene TRBV20-1, with 11 bases matching TRBD1. The CDR3 is made up of 15 amino acids. V lost 6 bases and J lost 4; bases outside the gene matches: 9. From germline, CDR1 is DFQATT and CDR2 SNEGSKA (reference sequence).

The chain joins TRBV20-1 to TRBJ2-7, with TRBD2 matching over 11 bases. The germline CDR1 and CDR2 sequences are DFQATT and SNEGSKA (reference sequence). The junction had 7 bases not matched to a gene; V was cut back by 0 bases and J by 3 bases. This CDR3 is 16 amino acids long. This CDR3 is CSARDGGSGGGYEQYF. CDR3 nucleotide sequence: TGCAGTGCTAGAGATGGAGGTAGCGGGGGGGGCTACGAGCAGTACTTC.

This clonotype has a count of ten or more. The chain combines TRBV6-5 with TRBJ2-2; TRBD1 matches 8 bases. CDR3 size: 15 residues. CDR1 is MNHEY and CDR2 is SVGAGI in the germline V gene. The V gene end was trimmed by 4 bases and the J gene end by 1 base; junction bases not matched to a gene: 2. CDR3 residues: CASSSDRGNTGELFF. The CDR3 bases are TGTGCCAGCAGTTCAGACAGGGGGAACACCGGGGAGCTGTTTTTT.

This clonotype was counted many times. One junction end does not reproduce the germline sequence, and a read error may be involved. The chain carries TRBV7-2 and TRBJ2-3, with 7 bases lining up with TRBD2. CDR1 is SGHTA and CDR2 is FQGNSA in the germline V gene. The CDR3 has 14 amino acids. The CDR3 DNA follows: TGTGCCAGCAGTTTAGGCGGGGGTGCAGATACGCAGTATTTT. Protein sequence: CASSLGGGADTQYF.

To note about this clonotype: This probably arose from a read error, given a far larger clone one base away. The chain links TRBV19 to TRBJ2-3; D unresolved. Gene TRBJ2-5 matches the end of the DNA better, so the J call may be wrong. The CDR3 sequence is 13 residues long. Germline V gives CDR1 LNHDA, CDR2 SQIVND (reference sequence). The CDR3 region has the DNA TGTGCCAGTAGTATGAGCCAGAAAGAGGCCCAGTACTTC. This translates into CASSMSQKEAQYF.

V usage is TRBV20-1 and J usage is TRBJ1-1; D is ambiguous. With 0 bases removed from V and 11 bases from J, the gap between germline ends came to 10 bases. Germline V gives CDR1 DFQATT, CDR2 SNEGSKA (reference sequence). This CDR3 spans 11 amino acids. This CDR3 reads CSARDTPEAFF. The CDR3 DNA is TGCAGTGCTAGAGATACCCCAGAGGCTTTCTTT.

This clonotype was recorded many times. The chain recombines TRBV6-1 with TRBJ1-5; D remains ambiguous. Trimming cost V 6 bases and J 7 bases, with 13 bases left between them. CDR1 and CDR2 from the germline V gene are MNHNS and SASEGT. The CDR3 consists of 13 residues. The CDR3 loop reads CASSLGPRQPQHF. The CDR3 DNA reads TGTGCCAGCAGCTTAGGCCCGAGGCAGCCCCAGCATTTT.